This TCR beta chain is drawn from a study of tumor-infiltrating lymphocytes in localized non-small cell lung cancer. Study-wide background: Tumor tissue and non-adjacent uninvolved lung came from each patient. Study results and caveats: Different pieces of the same tissue were used for each assay.

This CDR3 has 15 residues. Deletions cut 6 bases from V and 0 bases from J, with 13 bases between. Germline CDR1 is SGHNT and CDR2 is YENEEA. In regard to this clone: What it recognizes is unknown.

TCRdb keeps only in-frame clones here, not all; method: immunoSEQ multiplex PCR. The table shows roughly 13,000 clones, with roughly four fifths occurring only once. The clonotype was recovered from a human donor with non-small cell lung cancer. Sequenced material: uninvolved lung tissue not adjacent to the tumor. The chain recombines TRBV11-3 with TRBJ2-3; TRBD2 might be the D (6 bases). CDR3 protein: CASRSRGISTDTQYF. The CDR3 bases are TGTGCCAGCAGAAGTCGCGGGATAAGCACAGATACGCAGTATTTT.